A selection of T cell receptor beta chains follows, all from one sample in a study of blood T cells in healthy people across ages. TCRdb redid the calling of the 5' RACE reads with MiXCR, one entry per CDR3 protein. The repertoire includes 550,000 to 700,000 distinct CDR3 sequences, 27% of them detected once, and under 20% sits in the top ten. Specimen: blood. Source of these receptors: a woman in her 70s in good health. Both conserved end residues are part of each CDR3. Fields, in order: CDR3 length, J gene, V gene, clone size, CDR3 protein. Expanded clones are given a class, and other clones once, few, many or no size at all.

CDR3 length: 16; J gene: TRBJ2-5; V gene: TRBV6-2/TRBV6-3; clone size: -; CDR3 protein: CASSYGGSGGQETQYF
CDR3 length: 16; J gene: TRBJ2-7; V gene: TRBV7-2; clone size: -; CDR3 protein: CASSPSWRGGSNEQYF
CDR3 length: 13; J gene: TRBJ1-3; V gene: TRBV20-1; clone size: -; CDR3 protein: CSAVGRSGNTIYF
CDR3 length: 13; J gene: TRBJ1-4; V gene: TRBV20-1; clone size: few; CDR3 protein: CSARRDSNEKLFF
CDR3 length: 11; J gene: TRBJ2-5; V gene: TRBV20-1; clone size: -; CDR3 protein: CSAQGVETQYF
CDR3 length: 15; J gene: TRBJ2-7; V gene: TRBV28; clone size: few; CDR3 protein: CASSTPGQGVAGWYF
CDR3 length: 15; J gene: TRBJ2-5; V gene: TRBV5-1; clone size: -; CDR3 protein: CASSSGQGNQETQYF
CDR3 length: 18; J gene: TRBJ1-3; V gene: TRBV7-9; clone size: -; CDR3 protein: CASSLGGGAAGSGNTIYF
CDR3 length: 16; J gene: TRBJ2-1; V gene: TRBV9; clone size: few; CDR3 protein: CASSVVRGGTYNEQFF
CDR3 length: 12; J gene: TRBJ2-7; V gene: TRBV24-1; clone size: -; CDR3 protein: CATGDGSYEQYF
CDR3 length: 14; J gene: TRBJ1-4; V gene: TRBV20-1; clone size: few; CDR3 protein: CSADQGAGNEKLFF
CDR3 length: 13; J gene: TRBJ2-3; V gene: TRBV5-1; clone size: -; CDR3 protein: CASSAARGDTQYF
CDR3 length: 16; J gene: TRBJ1-1; V gene: TRBV6-2/TRBV6-3; clone size: -; CDR3 protein: CASSSFPRDLNTEAFF
CDR3 length: 14; J gene: TRBJ2-7; V gene: TRBV12-5; clone size: -; CDR3 protein: CASGLVVSTYEQYF
CDR3 length: 15; J gene: TRBJ2-7; V gene: TRBV4-3; clone size: -; CDR3 protein: CASSQAPRGSEEQYF
CDR3 length: 19; J gene: TRBJ2-6; V gene: TRBV4-1; clone size: many; CDR3 protein: CASSPDAVGRASGANVLTF
CDR3 length: 13; J gene: TRBJ1-1; V gene: TRBV29-1; clone size: -; CDR3 protein: CSVEGQTNTEAFF
CDR3 length: 15; J gene: TRBJ2-3; V gene: TRBV20-1; clone size: few; CDR3 protein: CSATSGQLGTDTQYF
CDR3 length: 15; J gene: TRBJ2-7; V gene: TRBV12-3/TRBV12-4; clone size: -; CDR3 protein: CASSRLTGGGYEQYF
CDR3 length: 14; J gene: TRBJ1-4; V gene: TRBV2; clone size: -; CDR3 protein: CASSVMQGNEKLFF
CDR3 length: 13; J gene: TRBJ2-5; V gene: TRBV7-9; clone size: many; CDR3 protein: CASSLFTQTAQYF
CDR3 length: 14; J gene: TRBJ2-1; V gene: TRBV3-1; clone size: few; CDR3 protein: CASRIGAENNEQFF
CDR3 length: 16; J gene: TRBJ2-1; V gene: TRBV11-2; clone size: -; CDR3 protein: CASSSRDRGSYNEQFF
CDR3 length: 19; J gene: TRBJ2-3; V gene: TRBV12-3/TRBV12-4; clone size: -; CDR3 protein: CASSLKAGGSVVFVDTQYF
CDR3 length: 14; J gene: TRBJ1-2; V gene: TRBV4-3; clone size: few; CDR3 protein: CASSQDVGGLGYTF
CDR3 length: 13; J gene: TRBJ1-1; V gene: TRBV4-3; clone size: -; CDR3 protein: CASSQATNTEALF
CDR3 length: 16; J gene: TRBJ2-7; V gene: TRBV3-1; clone size: -; CDR3 protein: CASNQGLAGAPYEQYF
CDR3 length: 15; J gene: TRBJ1-6; V gene: TRBV11-2; clone size: -; CDR3 protein: CAGRPPGQGNSPLHF
CDR3 length: 14; J gene: TRBJ2-5; V gene: TRBV11-2; clone size: -; CDR3 protein: CASSRTGLGETQYF
CDR3 length: 14; J gene: TRBJ1-2; V gene: TRBV28; clone size: few; CDR3 protein: CASSFGPIKDGYTF
CDR3 length: 16; J gene: TRBJ1-5; V gene: TRBV10-3; clone size: -; CDR3 protein: CAISESNRPSNQPQHF
CDR3 length: 17; J gene: TRBJ2-3; V gene: TRBV9; clone size: -; CDR3 protein: CASSEGRSGGSTDTQYF
CDR3 length: 13; J gene: TRBJ1-1; V gene: TRBV20-1; clone size: few; CDR3 protein: CSAPGGMNTEAFF
CDR3 length: 21; J gene: TRBJ1-2; V gene: TRBV4-3; clone size: few; CDR3 protein: CASSQEWKGQGGVTKNYGYTF
CDR3 length: 15; J gene: TRBJ2-1; V gene: TRBV29-1; clone size: once; CDR3 protein: CSVDNAGDLYNEQFF
CDR3 length: 14; J gene: TRBJ1-1; V gene: TRBV11-3; clone size: few; CDR3 protein: CASSWANTDTEAFF
CDR3 length: 15; J gene: TRBJ1-5; V gene: TRBV6-1; clone size: few; CDR3 protein: CASSDLGRPGQPQHF
CDR3 length: 13; J gene: TRBJ2-7; V gene: TRBV7-6; clone size: -; CDR3 protein: CASSLDDRAEQYF
CDR3 length: 15; J gene: TRBJ2-2; V gene: TRBV5-1; clone size: few; CDR3 protein: CASSPPSGTTGELFF
CDR3 length: 14; J gene: TRBJ2-1; V gene: TRBV5-1; clone size: few; CDR3 protein: CASSLDMSYNEQFF
CDR3 length: 17; J gene: TRBJ1-1; V gene: TRBV5-1; clone size: few; CDR3 protein: CASSLLGQGAGNTEAFF
CDR3 length: 16; J gene: TRBJ2-1; V gene: TRBV12-3/TRBV12-4; clone size: few; CDR3 protein: CASSLYRGTSYNEQFF
CDR3 length: 12; J gene: TRBJ2-1; V gene: TRBV5-1; clone size: -; CDR3 protein: CASNFTGNEQFF
CDR3 length: 16; J gene: TRBJ2-3; V gene: TRBV30; clone size: once; CDR3 protein: CAWRGTSGSSTDTQYF
CDR3 length: 14; J gene: TRBJ1-3; V gene: TRBV20-1; clone size: -; CDR3 protein: CSAADRRSGNTIYF
CDR3 length: 15; J gene: TRBJ1-2; V gene: TRBV4-1; clone size: -; CDR3 protein: CASSQEQAFGYGYTF
CDR3 length: 10; J gene: TRBJ2-7; V gene: TRBV25-1; clone size: many; CDR3 protein: CARMSYEQYF
CDR3 length: 13; J gene: TRBJ1-2; V gene: TRBV18; clone size: few; CDR3 protein: CASSDVIDYGYTF
CDR3 length: 16; J gene: TRBJ1-1; V gene: TRBV3-1; clone size: once; CDR3 protein: CAGSQAGAQEYTEAFF
CDR3 length: 14; J gene: TRBJ1-1; V gene: TRBV20-1; clone size: -; CDR3 protein: CSARDGRRWTEAFF
CDR3 length: 16; J gene: TRBJ1-2; V gene: TRBV6-6; clone size: -; CDR3 protein: CASLGDRGLSNYGYTF
CDR3 length: 16; J gene: TRBJ2-5; V gene: TRBV5-1; clone size: few; CDR3 protein: CASSQRRTGYQETQYF
CDR3 length: 16; J gene: TRBJ1-6; V gene: TRBV10-3; clone size: few; CDR3 protein: CAISRQESSYNSPLHF
CDR3 length: 15; J gene: TRBJ2-7; V gene: TRBV7-2; clone size: -; CDR3 protein: CASSLMRGGNYEQYF